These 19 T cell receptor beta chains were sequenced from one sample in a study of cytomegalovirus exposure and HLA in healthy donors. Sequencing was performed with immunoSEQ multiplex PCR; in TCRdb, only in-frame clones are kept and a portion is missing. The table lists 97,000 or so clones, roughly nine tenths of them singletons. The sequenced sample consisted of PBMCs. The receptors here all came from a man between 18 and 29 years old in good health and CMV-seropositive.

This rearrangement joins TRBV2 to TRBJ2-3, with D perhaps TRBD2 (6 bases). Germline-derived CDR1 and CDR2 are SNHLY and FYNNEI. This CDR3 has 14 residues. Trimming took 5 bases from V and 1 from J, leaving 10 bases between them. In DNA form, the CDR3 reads TGTGCCAGCAGTACGGGGGAGGGCACAGATACGCAGTATTTT. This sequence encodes CASSTGEGTDTQYF.

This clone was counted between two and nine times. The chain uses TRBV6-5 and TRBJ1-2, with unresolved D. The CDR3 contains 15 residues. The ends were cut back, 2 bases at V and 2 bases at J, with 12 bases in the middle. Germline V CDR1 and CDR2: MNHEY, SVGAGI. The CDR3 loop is CASSYLDPGNYGYTF. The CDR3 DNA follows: TGTGCCAGCAGTTACCTCGACCCAGGCAACTATGGCTACACCTTC.

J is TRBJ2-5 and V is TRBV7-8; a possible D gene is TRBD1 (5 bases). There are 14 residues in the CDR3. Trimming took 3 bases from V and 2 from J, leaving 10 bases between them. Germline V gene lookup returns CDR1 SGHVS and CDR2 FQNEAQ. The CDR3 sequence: CASSFRQGQETQYF. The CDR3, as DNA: TGTGCCAGCAGCTTTCGGCAGGGACAAGAGACCCAGTACTTC.

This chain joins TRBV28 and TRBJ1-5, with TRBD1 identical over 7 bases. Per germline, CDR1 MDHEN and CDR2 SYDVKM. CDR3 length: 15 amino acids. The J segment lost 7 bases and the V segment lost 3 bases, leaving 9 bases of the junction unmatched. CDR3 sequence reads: CASSFPTGHGQPQHF. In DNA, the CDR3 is TGTGCCAGCAGTTTCCCGACAGGGCACGGACAGCCCCAGCATTTT.

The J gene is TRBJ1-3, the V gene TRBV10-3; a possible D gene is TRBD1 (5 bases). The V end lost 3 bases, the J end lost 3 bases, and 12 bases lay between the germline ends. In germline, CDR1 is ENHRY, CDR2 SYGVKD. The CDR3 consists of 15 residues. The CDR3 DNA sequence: TGTGCCATCAGTGACCCCCGACAGAGTGGAAACACCATATATTTT. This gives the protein CAISDPRQSGNTIYF.

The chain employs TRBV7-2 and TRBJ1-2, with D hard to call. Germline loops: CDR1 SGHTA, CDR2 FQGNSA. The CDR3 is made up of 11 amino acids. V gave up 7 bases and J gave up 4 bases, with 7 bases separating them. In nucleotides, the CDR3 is TGTGCCAGCACAGACTTCTATGGCTACACCTTC. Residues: CASTDFYGYTF.

CDR3 in amino acids: CASSSLPETQYF. In DNA, the CDR3 is TGTGCCAGCAGCTCCCTTCCGGAGACCCAGTACTTC. The chain links TRBV7-9 to TRBJ2-5, with D hard to call. The CDR3 spans 12 residues. Germline CDR1 reads SEHNR; CDR2 reads FQNEAQ (reference sequence). V lost 4 bases, J lost 5 bases, and 8 bases lay in between.

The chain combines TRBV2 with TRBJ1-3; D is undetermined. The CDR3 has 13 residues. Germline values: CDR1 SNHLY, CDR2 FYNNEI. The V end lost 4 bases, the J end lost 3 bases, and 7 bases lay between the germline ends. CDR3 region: CASSGSVGNTIYF. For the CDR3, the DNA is TGTGCCAGCAGTGGTAGCGTTGGAAACACCATATATTTT.

The CDR3 here is CASSGGTASSWGSYNEQFF. Here the CDR3 DNA reads TGTGCCAGTAGTGGCGGGACGGCTTCAAGCTGGGGCTCCTACAATGAGCAGTTCTTC. V and J are TRBV19 and TRBJ2-1; a possible D gene is TRBD2 (6 bases). The germline gives CDR1 LNHDA, CDR2 SQIVND (reference sequence). The ends were cut back, 5 bases at V and 0 bases at J, with 23 bases in the middle. This CDR3 spans 19 amino acids.

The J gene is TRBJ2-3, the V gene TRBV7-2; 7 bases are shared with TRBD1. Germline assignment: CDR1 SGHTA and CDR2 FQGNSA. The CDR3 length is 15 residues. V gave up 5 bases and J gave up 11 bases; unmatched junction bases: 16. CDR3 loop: CASSRDTGAREVQYF. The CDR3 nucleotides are TGTGCCAGCAGCCGAGATACAGGGGCCCGAGAGGTGCAGTATTTT. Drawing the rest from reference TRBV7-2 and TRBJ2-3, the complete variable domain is GAGVSQSPSNKVTEKGKDVELRCDPISGHTALYWYRQSLGQGLEFLIYFQGNSAPDKSGLPSDRFSAERTGGSVSTLTIQRTQQEDSAVYLCASSRDTGAREVQYFGPGTRLTVL.

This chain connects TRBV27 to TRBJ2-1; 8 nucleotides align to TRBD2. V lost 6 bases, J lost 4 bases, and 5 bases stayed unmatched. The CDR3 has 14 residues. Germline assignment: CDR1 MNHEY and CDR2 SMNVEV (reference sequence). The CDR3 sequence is CASRQRGSYNEQFF. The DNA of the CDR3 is TGTGCCAGCAGACAGCGGGGGAGTTACAATGAGCAGTTCTTC.

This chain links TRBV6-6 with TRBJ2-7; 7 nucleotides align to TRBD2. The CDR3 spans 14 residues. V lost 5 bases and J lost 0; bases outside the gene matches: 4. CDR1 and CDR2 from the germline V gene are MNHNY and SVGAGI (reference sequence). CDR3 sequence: CASSLGGDSYEQYF. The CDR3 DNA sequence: TGTGCCAGCAGTCTGGGGGGGGACTCCTACGAGCAGTACTTC.

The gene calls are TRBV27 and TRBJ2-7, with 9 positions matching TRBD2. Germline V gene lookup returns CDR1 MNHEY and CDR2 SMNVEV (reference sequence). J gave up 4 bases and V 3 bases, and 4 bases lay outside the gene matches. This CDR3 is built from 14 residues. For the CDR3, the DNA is TGTGCCAGCAGTTTGCGGGAGGGCCCTTACGAGCAGTACTTC. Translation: CASSLREGPYEQYF.

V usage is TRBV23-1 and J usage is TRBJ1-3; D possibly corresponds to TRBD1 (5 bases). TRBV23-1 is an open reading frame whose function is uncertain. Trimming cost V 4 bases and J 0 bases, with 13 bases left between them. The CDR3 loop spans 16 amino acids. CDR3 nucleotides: TGCGCCAGCAGTCCCCCTGACAGAAACTCTGGAAACACCATATATTTT. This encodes CASSPPDRNSGNTIYF.

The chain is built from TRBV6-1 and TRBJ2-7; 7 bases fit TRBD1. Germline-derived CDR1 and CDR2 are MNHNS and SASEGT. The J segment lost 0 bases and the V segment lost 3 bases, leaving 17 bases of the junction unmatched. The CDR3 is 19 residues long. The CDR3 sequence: CASSDLQSAYRGSSYEQYF. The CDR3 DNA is TGTGCCAGCAGTGACCTACAGTCTGCCTACAGGGGAAGCTCCTACGAGCAGTACTTC.

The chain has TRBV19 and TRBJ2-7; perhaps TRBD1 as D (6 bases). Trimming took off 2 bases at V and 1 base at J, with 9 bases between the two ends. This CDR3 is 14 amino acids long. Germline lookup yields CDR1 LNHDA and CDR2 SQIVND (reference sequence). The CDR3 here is CASSIRTESYEQYF. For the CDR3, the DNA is TGTGCCAGTAGTATAAGGACAGAATCCTACGAGCAGTACTTC.

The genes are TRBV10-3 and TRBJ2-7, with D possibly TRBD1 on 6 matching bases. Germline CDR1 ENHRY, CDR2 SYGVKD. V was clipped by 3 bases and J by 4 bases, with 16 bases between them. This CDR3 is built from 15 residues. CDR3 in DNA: TGTGCCATCAGTGAACAAGACAGGAGGTTGTACGAGCAGTACTTC. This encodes CAISEQDRRLYEQYF.

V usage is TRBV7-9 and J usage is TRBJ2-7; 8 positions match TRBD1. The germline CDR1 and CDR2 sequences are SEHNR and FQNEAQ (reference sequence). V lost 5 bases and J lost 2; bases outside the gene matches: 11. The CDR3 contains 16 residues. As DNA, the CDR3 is TGTGCCAGCAGCCCACGACGGACAGGGTACACCTACGAGCAGTACTTC. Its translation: CASSPRRTGYTYEQYF.

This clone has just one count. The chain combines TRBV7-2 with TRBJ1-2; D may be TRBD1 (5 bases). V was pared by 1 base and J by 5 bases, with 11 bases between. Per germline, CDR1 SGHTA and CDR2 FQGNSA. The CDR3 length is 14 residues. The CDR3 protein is CASSLGGRLYGYTF. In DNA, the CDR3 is TGTGCCAGCAGCTTAGGGGGGAGGTTATATGGCTACACCTTC.